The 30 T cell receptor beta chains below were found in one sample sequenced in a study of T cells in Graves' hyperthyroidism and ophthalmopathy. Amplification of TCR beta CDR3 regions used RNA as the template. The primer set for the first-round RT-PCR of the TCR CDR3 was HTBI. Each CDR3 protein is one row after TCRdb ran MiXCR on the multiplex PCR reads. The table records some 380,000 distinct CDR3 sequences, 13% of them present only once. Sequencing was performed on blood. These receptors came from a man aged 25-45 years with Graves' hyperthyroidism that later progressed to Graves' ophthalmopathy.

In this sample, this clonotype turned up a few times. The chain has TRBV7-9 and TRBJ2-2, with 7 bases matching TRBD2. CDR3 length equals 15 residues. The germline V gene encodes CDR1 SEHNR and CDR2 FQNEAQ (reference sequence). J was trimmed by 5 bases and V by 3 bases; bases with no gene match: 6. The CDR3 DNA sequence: TGTGCCAGCAGCTTTGGGACTATTACTACCGGGGAGCTGTTTTTT. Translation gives CASSFGTITTGELFF.

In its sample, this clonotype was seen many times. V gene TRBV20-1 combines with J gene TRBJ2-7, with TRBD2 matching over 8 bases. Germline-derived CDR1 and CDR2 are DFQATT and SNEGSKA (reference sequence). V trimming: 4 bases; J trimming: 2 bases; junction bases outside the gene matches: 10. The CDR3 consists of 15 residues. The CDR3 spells CSAIEVQRGTYEQYF. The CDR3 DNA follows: TGCAGTGCTATAGAGGTCCAGCGGGGGACCTACGAGCAGTACTTC.

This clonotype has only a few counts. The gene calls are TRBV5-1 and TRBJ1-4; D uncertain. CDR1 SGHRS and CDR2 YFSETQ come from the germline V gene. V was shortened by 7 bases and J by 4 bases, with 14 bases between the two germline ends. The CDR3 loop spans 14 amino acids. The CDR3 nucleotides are TGCGCCAGCGCCTTGAGAGGGAATAATGAAAAACTGTTTTTT. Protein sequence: CASALRGNNEKLFF.

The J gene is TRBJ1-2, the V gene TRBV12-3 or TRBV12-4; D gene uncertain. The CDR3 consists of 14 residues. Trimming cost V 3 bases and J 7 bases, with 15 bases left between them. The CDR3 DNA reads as TGTGCCAGCAGTTTTGGGCTAGGCACGGGTGGCTACACCTTC. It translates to CASSFGLGTGGYTF.

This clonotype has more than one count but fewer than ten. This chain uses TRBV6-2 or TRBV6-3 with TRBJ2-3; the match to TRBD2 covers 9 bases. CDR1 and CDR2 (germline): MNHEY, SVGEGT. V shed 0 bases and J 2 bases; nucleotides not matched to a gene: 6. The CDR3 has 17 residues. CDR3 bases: TGTGCCAGCAGTTACTCGGCTAGCGGGGCCGTCACAGATACGCAGTATTTT. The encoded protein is CASSYSASGAVTDTQYF.

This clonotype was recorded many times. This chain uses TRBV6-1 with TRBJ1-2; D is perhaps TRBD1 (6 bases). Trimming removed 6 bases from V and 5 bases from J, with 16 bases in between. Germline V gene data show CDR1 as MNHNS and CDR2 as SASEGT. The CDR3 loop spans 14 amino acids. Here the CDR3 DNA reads TGTGCCAGCAGGAGAGGGGGAATCATTTATGGCTACACCTTC. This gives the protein CASRRGGIIYGYTF.

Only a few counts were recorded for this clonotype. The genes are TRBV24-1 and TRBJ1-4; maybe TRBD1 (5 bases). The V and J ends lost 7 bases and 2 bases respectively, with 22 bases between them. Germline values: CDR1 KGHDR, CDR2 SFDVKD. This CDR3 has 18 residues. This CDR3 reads CATRFSSRGRVTNEKLFF. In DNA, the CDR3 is TGTGCCACCAGATTTTCCTCCCGGGGCCGCGTGACTAATGAAAAACTGTTTTTT.

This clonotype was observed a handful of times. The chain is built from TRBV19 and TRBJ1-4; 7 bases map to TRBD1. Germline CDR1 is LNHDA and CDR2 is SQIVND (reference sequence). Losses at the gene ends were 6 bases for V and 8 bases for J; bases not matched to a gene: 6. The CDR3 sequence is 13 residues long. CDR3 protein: CASSPQGLEKLFF. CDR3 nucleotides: TGTGCCAGTAGCCCACAGGGGTTGGAAAAACTGTTTTTT.

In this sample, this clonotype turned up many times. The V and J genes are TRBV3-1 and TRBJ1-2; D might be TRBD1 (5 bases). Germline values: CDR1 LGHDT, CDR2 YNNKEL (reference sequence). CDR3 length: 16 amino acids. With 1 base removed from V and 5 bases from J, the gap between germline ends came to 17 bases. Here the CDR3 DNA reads TGTGCCAGCAGCCAAGTCCCACAGGATCCTTTGTATGGCTACACCTTC. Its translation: CASSQVPQDPLYGYTF.

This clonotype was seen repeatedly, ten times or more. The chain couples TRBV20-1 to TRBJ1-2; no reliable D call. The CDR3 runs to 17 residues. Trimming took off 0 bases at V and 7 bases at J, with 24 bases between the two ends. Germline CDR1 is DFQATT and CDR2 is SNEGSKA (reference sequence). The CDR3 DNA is TGCAGTGCTAGAGACGGATTCCTCGGCCTTCTCTCCTCTGGCTACACCTTC. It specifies CSARDGFLGLLSSGYTF.

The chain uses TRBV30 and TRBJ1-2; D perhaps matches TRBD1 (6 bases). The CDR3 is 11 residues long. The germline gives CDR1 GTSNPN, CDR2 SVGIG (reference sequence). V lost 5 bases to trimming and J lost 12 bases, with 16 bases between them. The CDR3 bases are TGTGCCTGGGGGTATGGGGGCTCAAACACCTTC. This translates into CAWGYGGSNTF. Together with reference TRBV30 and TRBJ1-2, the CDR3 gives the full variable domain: SQTIHQWPATLVQPVGSPLSLECTVEGTSNPNLYWYRQAAGRGLQLLFYSVGIGQISSEVPQNLSASRPQDRQFILSSKKLLLSDSGFYLCAWGYGGSNTFGSGTRLTVV.

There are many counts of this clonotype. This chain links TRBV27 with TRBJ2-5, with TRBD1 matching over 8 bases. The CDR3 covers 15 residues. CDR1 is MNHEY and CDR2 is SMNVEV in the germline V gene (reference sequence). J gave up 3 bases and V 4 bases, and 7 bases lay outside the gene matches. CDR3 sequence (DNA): TGTGCCAGCAGTTCCCCGGACAGGGTCAAAGAGACCCAGTACTTC. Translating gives CASSSPDRVKETQYF.

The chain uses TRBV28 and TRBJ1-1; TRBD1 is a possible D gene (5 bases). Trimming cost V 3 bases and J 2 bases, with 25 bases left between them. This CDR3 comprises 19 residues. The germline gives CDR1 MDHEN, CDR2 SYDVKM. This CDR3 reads CASSLASTRARGDNTEAFF. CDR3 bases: TGTGCCAGCAGTTTGGCTTCCACCCGCGCTCGGGGCGACAACACTGAAGCTTTCTTT.

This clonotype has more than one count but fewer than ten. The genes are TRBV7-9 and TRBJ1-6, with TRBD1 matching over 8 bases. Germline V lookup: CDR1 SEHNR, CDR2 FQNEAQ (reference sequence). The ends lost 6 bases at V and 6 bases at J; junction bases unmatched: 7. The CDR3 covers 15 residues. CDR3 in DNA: TGTGCCAGCAGTATTCAGGGGGCGAGTAATTCACCCCTCCACTTT. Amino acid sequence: CASSIQGASNSPLHF.

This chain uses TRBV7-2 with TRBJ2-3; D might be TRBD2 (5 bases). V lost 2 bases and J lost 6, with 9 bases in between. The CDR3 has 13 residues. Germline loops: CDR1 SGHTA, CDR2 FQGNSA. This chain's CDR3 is CASSLMGGDTQYF. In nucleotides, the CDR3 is TGTGCCAGCAGCTTAATGGGCGGGGATACGCAGTATTTT.

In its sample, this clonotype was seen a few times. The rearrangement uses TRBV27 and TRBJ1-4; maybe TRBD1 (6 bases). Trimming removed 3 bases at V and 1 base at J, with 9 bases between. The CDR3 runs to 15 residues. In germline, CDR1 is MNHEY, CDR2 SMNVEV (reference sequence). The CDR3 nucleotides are TGTGCCAGCAGTTTGACAGGTGGAACTAATGAAAAACTGTTTTTT. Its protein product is CASSLTGGTNEKLFF.

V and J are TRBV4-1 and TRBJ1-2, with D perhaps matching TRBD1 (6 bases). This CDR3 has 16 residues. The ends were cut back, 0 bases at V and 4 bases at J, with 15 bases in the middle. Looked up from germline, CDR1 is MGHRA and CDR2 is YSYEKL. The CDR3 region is CASSQDPRGVGYGYTF. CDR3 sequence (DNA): TGCGCCAGCAGCCAAGATCCCAGGGGCGTCGGCTATGGCTACACCTTC.

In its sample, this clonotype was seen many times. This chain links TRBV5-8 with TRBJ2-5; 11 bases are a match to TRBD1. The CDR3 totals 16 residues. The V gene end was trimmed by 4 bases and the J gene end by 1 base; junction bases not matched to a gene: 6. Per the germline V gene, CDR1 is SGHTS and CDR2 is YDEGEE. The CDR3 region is CASSAGQGARQETQYF. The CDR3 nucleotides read TGTGCCAGCAGCGCCGGACAGGGGGCTCGCCAAGAGACCCAGTACTTC.

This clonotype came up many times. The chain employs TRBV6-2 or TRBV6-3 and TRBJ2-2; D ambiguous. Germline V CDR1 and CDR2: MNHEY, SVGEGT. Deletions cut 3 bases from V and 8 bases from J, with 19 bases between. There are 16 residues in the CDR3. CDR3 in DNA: TGTGCCAGCAGTTATTCTCCGGGCCGGCCTCGGGGGGAGCTGTTTTTT. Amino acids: CASSYSPGRPRGELFF.

The chain's CDR3 is CASSWWAGELFF. The CDR3 DNA is TGTGCCAGCAGTTGGTGGGCCGGGGAGCTGTTTTTT. The chain has TRBV5-8 and TRBJ2-2; no definite D call. The CDR3 has 12 amino acids. V lost 5 bases to trimming and J lost 6 bases, with 8 bases between them. Germline CDR1 and CDR2: SGHTS and YDEGEE.

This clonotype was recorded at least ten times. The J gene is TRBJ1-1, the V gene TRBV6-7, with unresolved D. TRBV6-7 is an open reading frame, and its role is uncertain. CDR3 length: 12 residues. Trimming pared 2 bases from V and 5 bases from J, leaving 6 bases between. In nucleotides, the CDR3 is TGTGCCAGCAGTTACGGAGGGACTGAAGCTTTCTTT. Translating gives CASSYGGTEAFF.

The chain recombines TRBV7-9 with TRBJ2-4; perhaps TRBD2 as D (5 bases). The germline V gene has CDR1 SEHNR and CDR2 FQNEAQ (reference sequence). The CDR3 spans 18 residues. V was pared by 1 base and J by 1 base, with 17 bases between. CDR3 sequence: CASSLEGWEPWAKNIQYF. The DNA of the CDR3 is TGTGCCAGCAGCTTAGAAGGGTGGGAGCCGTGGGCCAAAAACATTCAGTACTTC. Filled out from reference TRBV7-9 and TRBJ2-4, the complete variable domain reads DTGVSQNPRHKITKRGQNVTFRCDPISEHNRLYWYRQTLGQGPEFLTYFQNEAQLEKSRLLSDRFSAERPKGSFSTLEIQRTEQGDSAMYLCASSLEGWEPWAKNIQYFGAGTRLSVL.

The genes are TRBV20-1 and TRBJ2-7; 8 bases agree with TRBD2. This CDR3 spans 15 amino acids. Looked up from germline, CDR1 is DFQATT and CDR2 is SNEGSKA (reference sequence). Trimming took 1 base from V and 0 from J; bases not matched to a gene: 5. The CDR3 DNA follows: TGCAGTGCTAGAGGGCGGGGGGAGAGCTCCTACGAGCAGTACTTC. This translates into CSARGRGESSYEQYF.

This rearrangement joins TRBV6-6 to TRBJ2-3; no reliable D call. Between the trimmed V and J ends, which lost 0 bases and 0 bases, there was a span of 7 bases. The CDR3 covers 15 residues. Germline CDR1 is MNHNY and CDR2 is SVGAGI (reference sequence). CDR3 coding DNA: TGTGCCAGCAGTTACTCGGGAACTAGCACAGATACGCAGTATTTT. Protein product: CASSYSGTSTDTQYF.

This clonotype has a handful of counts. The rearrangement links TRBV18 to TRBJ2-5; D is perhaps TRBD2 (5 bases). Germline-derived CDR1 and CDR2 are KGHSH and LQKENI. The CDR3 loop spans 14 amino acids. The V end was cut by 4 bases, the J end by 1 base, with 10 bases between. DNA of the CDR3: TGTGCCAGCTCACTACGGAGCGGCCAAGAGACCCAGTACTTC. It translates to CASSLRSGQETQYF.

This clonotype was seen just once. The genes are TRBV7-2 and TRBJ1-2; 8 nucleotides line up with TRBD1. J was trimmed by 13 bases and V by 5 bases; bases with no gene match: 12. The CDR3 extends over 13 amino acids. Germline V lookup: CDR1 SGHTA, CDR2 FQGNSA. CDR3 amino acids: CASSTQGQVFLTF. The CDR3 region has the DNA TGTGCCAGCAGCACCCAGGGACAGGTCTTTCTCACCTTC.

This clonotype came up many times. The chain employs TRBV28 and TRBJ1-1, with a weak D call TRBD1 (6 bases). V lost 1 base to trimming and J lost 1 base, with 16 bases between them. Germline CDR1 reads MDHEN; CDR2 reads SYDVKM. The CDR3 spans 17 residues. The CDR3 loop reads CASSLSGGGITNTEAFF. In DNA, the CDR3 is TGTGCCAGCAGTTTATCCGGGGGCGGGATAACGAACACTGAAGCTTTCTTT.

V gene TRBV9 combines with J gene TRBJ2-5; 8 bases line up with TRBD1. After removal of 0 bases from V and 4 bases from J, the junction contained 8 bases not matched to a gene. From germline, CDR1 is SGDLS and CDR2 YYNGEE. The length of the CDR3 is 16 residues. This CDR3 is CASSVARQGSGETQYF. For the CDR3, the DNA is TGTGCCAGCAGCGTAGCTAGACAGGGGTCGGGAGAGACCCAGTACTTC.

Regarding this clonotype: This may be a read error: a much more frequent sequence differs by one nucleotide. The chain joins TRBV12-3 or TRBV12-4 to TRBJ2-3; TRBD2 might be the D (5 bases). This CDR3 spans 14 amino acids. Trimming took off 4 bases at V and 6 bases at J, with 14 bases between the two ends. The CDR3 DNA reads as TGTGCCAGCAGTTCCGGACTCACTTCGGATACGCAGTATTTT. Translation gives CASSSGLTSDTQYF.

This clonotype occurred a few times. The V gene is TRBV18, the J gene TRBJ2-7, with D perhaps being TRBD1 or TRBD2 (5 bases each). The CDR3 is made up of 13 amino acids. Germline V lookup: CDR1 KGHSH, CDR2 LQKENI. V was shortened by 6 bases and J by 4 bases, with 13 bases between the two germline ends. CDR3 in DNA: TGTGCCAGCTCCCGGGGCCCTGATTACGAGCAGTACTTC. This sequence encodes CASSRGPDYEQYF.